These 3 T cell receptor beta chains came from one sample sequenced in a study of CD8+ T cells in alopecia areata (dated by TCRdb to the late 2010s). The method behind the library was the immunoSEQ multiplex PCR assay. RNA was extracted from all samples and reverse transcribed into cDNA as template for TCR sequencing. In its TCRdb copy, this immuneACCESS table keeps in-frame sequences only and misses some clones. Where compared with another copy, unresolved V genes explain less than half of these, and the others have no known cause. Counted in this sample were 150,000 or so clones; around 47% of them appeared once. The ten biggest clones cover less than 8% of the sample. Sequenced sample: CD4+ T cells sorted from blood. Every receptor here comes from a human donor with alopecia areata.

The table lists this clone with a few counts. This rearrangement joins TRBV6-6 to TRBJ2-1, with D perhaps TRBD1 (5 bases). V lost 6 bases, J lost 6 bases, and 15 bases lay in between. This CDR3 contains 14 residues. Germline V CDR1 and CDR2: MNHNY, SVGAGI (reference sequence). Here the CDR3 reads CASRTMTVPNEQFF. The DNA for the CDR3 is TGTGCCAGCAGAACAATGACAGTGCCCAATGAGCAGTTCTTC.

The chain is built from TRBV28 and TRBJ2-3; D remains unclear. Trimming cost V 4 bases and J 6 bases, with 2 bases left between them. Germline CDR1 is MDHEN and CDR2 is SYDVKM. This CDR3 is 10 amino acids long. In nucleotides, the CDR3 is TGTGCCAGCAGTTGGGATACGCAGTATTTT. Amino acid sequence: CASSWDTQYF.

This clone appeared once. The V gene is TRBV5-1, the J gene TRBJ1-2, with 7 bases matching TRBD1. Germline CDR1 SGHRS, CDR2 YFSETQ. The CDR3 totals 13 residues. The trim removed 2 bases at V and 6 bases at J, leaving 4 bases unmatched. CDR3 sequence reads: CASSFGTANGYTF. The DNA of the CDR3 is TGCGCCAGCAGCTTCGGGACAGCAAATGGCTACACCTTC.